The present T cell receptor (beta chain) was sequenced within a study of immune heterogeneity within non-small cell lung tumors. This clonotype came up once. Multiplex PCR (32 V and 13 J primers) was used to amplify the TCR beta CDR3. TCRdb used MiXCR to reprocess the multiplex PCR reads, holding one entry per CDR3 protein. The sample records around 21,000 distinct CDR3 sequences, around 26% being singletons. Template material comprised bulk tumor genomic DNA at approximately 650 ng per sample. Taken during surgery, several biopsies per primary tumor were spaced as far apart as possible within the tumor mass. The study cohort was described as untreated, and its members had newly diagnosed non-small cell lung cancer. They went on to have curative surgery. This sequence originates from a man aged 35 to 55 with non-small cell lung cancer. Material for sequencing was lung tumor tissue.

The CDR3 coding sequence is TGTGCCAGCAGCCAAGAGCTTGGTAACACCGGGGAGCTGTTTTTT. Its protein is CASSQELGNTGELFF. The chain recombines TRBV14 with TRBJ2-2; D is ambiguous. V was trimmed by 0 bases and J by 2 bases, leaving 7 bases between them. The CDR3 loop spans 15 amino acids. Per germline, CDR1 SGHDN and CDR2 FVKESK.